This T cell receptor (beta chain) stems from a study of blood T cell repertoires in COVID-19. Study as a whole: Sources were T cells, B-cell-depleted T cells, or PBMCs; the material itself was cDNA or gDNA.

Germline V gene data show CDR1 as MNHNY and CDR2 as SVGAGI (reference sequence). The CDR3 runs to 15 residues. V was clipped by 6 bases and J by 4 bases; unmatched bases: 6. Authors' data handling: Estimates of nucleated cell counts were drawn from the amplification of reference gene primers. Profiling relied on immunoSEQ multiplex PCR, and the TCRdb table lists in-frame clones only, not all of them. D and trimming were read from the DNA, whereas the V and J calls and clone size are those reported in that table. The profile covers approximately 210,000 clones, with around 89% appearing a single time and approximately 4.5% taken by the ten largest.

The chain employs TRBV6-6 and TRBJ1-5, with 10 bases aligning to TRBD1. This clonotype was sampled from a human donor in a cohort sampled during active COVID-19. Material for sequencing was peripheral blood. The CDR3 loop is CASREGTGENQPQHF. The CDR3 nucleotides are TGTGCCAGCAGGGAGGGGACAGGGGAGAATCAGCCCCAGCATTTT.